Following are 5 T cell receptor beta chains from one sample sequenced in a study of read filtering for tumor transcriptome and immune sequencing (TCRdb year 2020). These reads were obtained on an Illumina HiSeq 4000. The Immunoverse kit was used to build TCR libraries from approximately 410 ng RNA, with molecular barcoded adaptors covering alpha/delta and beta/gamma chains. TCRdb ran its own pipeline on the public reads, namely fastp trimming at Q25 and MiXCR clone calling, and kept in-frame beta chains. CDR3 protein duplicates are merged, each entry listing the most common genes and DNA. The sample yields approximately 58,000 distinct CDR3 sequences; roughly 12% were counted once. 15% to 20% of the sample rests with the top ten. The sequenced material came from a population of CD138-negative cells sorted from bone marrow. Explained via the paper, the cell subset or site label denotes: bone marrow mononuclear cells depleted of CD138+ plasma/myeloma cells by negative magnetic selection. The receptors derive from a donor at least 40 years old with multiple myeloma.

There are many counts of this clonotype. The V and J genes are TRBV7-6 and TRBJ2-7; D unresolved. V was clipped by 0 bases and J by 1 base, with 7 bases between them. Germline V lookup: CDR1 SGHVS, CDR2 FNYEAQ. The CDR3 is made up of 14 amino acids. CDR3 region: CASSLAATSYEQYF. The CDR3 bases are TGTGCCAGCAGCTTAGCCGCCACGTCCTACGAGCAGTACTTC.

This clonotype was seen a few times. The V gene is TRBV7-2, the J gene TRBJ2-4; 8 nucleotides align to TRBD1. Germline CDR1 reads SGHTA; CDR2 reads FQGNSA. The CDR3 totals 15 residues. V was clipped by 2 bases and J by 3 bases; unmatched bases: 3. CDR3 sequence reads: CASSLRGQDKNIQYF. CDR3 sequence (DNA): TGTGCCAGCAGCTTAAGGGGACAGGACAAAAACATTCAGTACTTC.

A word on this clonotype: A read error may be the cause here, since a much bigger clone is one base away. V usage is TRBV19 and J usage is TRBJ2-2; D is undetermined. The CDR3 has 14 residues. The germline V gene encodes CDR1 LNHDA and CDR2 SQIVND (reference sequence). V shed 5 bases and J shed 3 bases, with 10 bases lying between them. In DNA, the CDR3 is TGTGCCAGTAGTGGCAGTACCTACACCGGGGAGCTGTTTTTT. Its protein is CASSGSTYTGELFF.

Many counts were recorded for this clonotype. The gene calls are TRBV29-1 and TRBJ2-5; 11 positions match TRBD1. Germline V lookup: CDR1 SQVTM, CDR2 ANQGSEA. The trim removed 4 bases at V and 4 bases at J, leaving 5 bases unmatched. The CDR3 runs 14 residues. The chain's CDR3 is CSVGRGTGGETQYF. The CDR3 DNA reads TGCAGCGTTGGGCGGGGGACAGGGGGAGAGACCCAGTACTTC. Filled out from reference TRBV29-1 and TRBJ2-5, the complete variable domain reads SAVISQKPSRDICQRGTSLTIQCQVDSQVTMMFWYRQQPGQSLTLIATANQGSEATYESGFVIDKFPISRPNLTFSTLTVSNMSPEDSSIYLCSVGRGTGGETQYFGPGTRLLVL.

To note about this clonotype: One base away lies a much larger clone, so this may be a sequencing read error. The CDR3 loop reads CASSYGVNTEASF. DNA of the CDR3: TGTGCCAGCAGTTACGGAGTGAACACTGAAGCTTCCTTT. The chain carries TRBV6-5 and TRBJ1-1, with D hard to call. CDR3 length equals 13 residues. Germline loops: CDR1 MNHEY, CDR2 SVGAGI.